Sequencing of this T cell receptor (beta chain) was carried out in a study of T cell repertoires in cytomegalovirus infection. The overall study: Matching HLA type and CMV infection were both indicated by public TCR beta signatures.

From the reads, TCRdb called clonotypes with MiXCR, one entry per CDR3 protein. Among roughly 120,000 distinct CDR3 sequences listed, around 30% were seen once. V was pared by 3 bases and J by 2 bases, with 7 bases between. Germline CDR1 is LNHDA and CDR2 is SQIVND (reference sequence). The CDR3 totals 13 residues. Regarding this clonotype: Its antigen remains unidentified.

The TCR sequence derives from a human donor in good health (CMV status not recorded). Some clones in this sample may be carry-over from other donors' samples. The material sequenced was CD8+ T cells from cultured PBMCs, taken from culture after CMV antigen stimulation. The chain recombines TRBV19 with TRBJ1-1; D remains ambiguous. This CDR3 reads CASSMYANTEAFF. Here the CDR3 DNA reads TGTGCCAGTAGTATGTACGCCAACACTGAAGCTTTCTTT.